Each of the 10 T cell receptor beta chains below was sequenced from the same sample in a study of cytomegalovirus exposure and HLA in healthy donors. The data were produced by immunoSEQ multiplex PCR, yet TCRdb's version contains in-frame clones alone and is incomplete. The sample lists 100,000 to 150,000 clones, 89% occurring once. The sequencing sample was made of PBMCs. The origin of the receptors is a woman under 30 in good health and CMV-seronegative.

This sequence joins TRBV11-2 and TRBJ1-4; no firm D call. This CDR3 has 18 residues. Germline CDR1 and CDR2: SGHAT and FQNNGV. The V end lost 0 bases, the J end lost 0 bases, and 14 bases lay between the germline ends. The CDR3 DNA sequence: TGTGCCAGCAGCTTAGAGGTGCGGGCAGACTCAACTAATGAAAAACTGTTTTTT. Its translation is CASSLEVRADSTNEKLFF.

J is TRBJ1-1 and V is TRBV7-8; D uncertain. CDR1 is SGHVS, CDR2 FQNEAQ, per germline. V lost 3 bases to trimming and J lost 11 bases, with 19 bases between them. The CDR3 runs to 14 residues. This chain's CDR3 is CASSLDRSQSGAFF. The CDR3 DNA sequence: TGTGCCAGCAGCTTGGATAGGAGTCAGAGTGGGGCTTTCTTT.

This clone turned up a few times. This chain links TRBV27 with TRBJ1-2; 10 bases are shared with TRBD1. This CDR3 region has 14 residues. Trimming removed 5 bases from V and 8 bases from J; junction bases left unmatched: 8. From germline, CDR1 is MNHEY and CDR2 SMNVEV (reference sequence). This chain's CDR3 is CASSPLTGGRGYTF. The CDR3 DNA reads as TGTGCCAGCAGTCCATTGACAGGGGGCCGAGGCTACACCTTC.

The chain joins TRBV30 to TRBJ2-5; 8 bases match TRBD2. In germline, CDR1 is GTSNPN, CDR2 SVGIG (reference sequence). The CDR3 totals 13 residues. V trimming: 1 base; J trimming: 4 bases; junction bases outside the gene matches: 2. The CDR3 region is CAWSAGLGETQYF. The CDR3 coding sequence is TGTGCCTGGAGTGCGGGACTAGGAGAGACCCAGTACTTC.

The chain couples TRBV5-6 to TRBJ2-7, with 9 bases that match TRBD1. The length of the CDR3 is 16 residues. Germline V gene sequence: CDR1 SGHDT, CDR2 YYEEEE. The V and J ends lost 0 bases and 6 bases, in that order; junction bases with no gene match: 10. The CDR3 loop reads CASSLALTGGASEQYF. The CDR3 region has the DNA TGTGCCAGCAGCTTGGCCCTCACAGGGGGCGCGTCCGAGCAGTACTTC.

This clone came up once. The chain combines TRBV19 with TRBJ2-7, with TRBD1 matching over 8 bases. V gave up 2 bases and J gave up 4 bases; unmatched junction bases: 1. CDR1 LNHDA and CDR2 SQIVND come from the germline V gene (reference sequence). The CDR3 loop spans 13 amino acids. CDR3 protein: CASSIRQGYEQYF. Written as DNA, the CDR3 is TGTGCCAGTAGTATACGACAGGGGTACGAGCAGTACTTC.

The chain carries TRBV7-9 and TRBJ1-2, with 10 bases aligning to TRBD1. This CDR3 region has 16 residues. V lost 5 bases and J lost 4; bases outside the gene matches: 10. Germline V gives CDR1 SEHNR, CDR2 FQNEAQ (reference sequence). The CDR3 DNA reads as TGTGCCAGCAGCCACCGGGACAGGGGAATTACCTATGGCTACACCTTC. Protein: CASSHRDRGITYGYTF.

The gene calls are TRBV4-1 and TRBJ2-1, with a tentative D call TRBD2 (5 bases). Germline V CDR1 and CDR2: MGHRA, YSYEKL. With 0 bases removed from V and 12 bases from J, the gap between germline ends came to 12 bases. The CDR3 length is 13 residues. The CDR3: CASSQDRASWQFF. In nucleotides, the CDR3 is TGCGCCAGCAGCCAAGATCGGGCTAGCTGGCAGTTCTTC.

J is TRBJ2-1 and V is TRBV5-1; 8 positions agree with TRBD1. Germline CDR1 and CDR2: SGHRS and YFSETQ. The ends lost 2 bases at V and 3 bases at J; junction bases unmatched: 4. The length of the CDR3 is 15 residues. The CDR3 spells CASSFSGQDYNEQFF. The CDR3 DNA reads as TGCGCCAGCAGCTTTTCGGGACAGGACTACAATGAGCAGTTCTTC.

The V and J genes are TRBV5-4 and TRBJ2-7; maybe TRBD1 (5 bases). Trimming pared 2 bases from V and 0 bases from J, leaving 9 bases between. CDR1 is SGHNT, CDR2 YYREEE, per germline (reference sequence). CDR3 length: 14 amino acids. CDR3 DNA sequence: TGTGCCAGCAGCTTACAGGAGCTCTCCTACGAGCAGTACTTC. Translating gives CASSLQELSYEQYF.